This TCR beta chain was recovered during a study of post-analysis software for immune sequencing data (dated by TCRdb to the mid-2010s). Concerning the study at large: Relapsing-remitting, secondary progressive and progressive-relapsing multiple sclerosis were recorded as disease courses, and subtype annotation was lacking for some patients. The patient repertoires were set against under 12 previously published healthy control repertoires from donors whose ages ranged from roughly 6 to 26 years. A subset of samples was prepared in parallel using single-end sample barcoding, then pooled and co-amplified after Illumina adapter ligation.

The library was produced with PCR. For sequencing, an Illumina HiSeq 2500 was employed. Unique molecular identifiers were incorporated into TCR beta cDNA libraries to reduce PCR and sequencing biases. Roughly 0.5 million cDNA molecules were obtained per 1 to 10 million input T cells, so each molecule approximated one T cell. Patient libraries were prepared and sequenced with the same protocol used for the earlier healthy control dataset. Within a given batch, samples were prepared together, multiplexed and sequenced on the same HiSeq lane. Regarding the original processing steps: Raw barcoded reads were processed with MIGEC, discarding single-read molecular identifier groups before consensus assembly and CDR3 extraction. Clonotype tables were post-analysed with VDJtools, and diversity was normalized by down-sampling all datasets to the smallest sample size. To correct batch-related cross-sample contamination, repertoire overlap clustering matched CDR3 amino acid sequences but not nucleotide sequences. Using fastp at Q25 and MiXCR, TCRdb reprocessed the public reads and kept productive beta chains. Records with the same CDR3 protein are collapsed into one entry carrying the most frequent genes and DNA. TCRdb, rather than the study authors, made the V and J calls. The sample data list fewer than 600,000 distinct CDR3 sequences, and approximately 46% of these were observed just once. The top ten constitute about 12% of the sample.

Concerning this clonotype: Its antigen target is currently unknown. Per-base qualities were not stored, and no clone one base away is much larger.

TCR beta repertoires were profiled from peripheral blood of about a dozen young patients with multiple sclerosis to demonstrate the VDJtools post-analysis software. Multiple sclerosis patients were children and adolescents aged roughly 6 to 16 years. On the study overall, not on this receptor specifically: When samples were clustered directly using the F measure, samples prepared in the same batch co-clustered strongly, which prompted a batch-effect correction. Four or five TRBV segments, including TRBV5-6, TRBV5-1 and TRBV20-1, were significantly more frequent in patients than controls. Significantly lower normalized Chao1 diversity was found in multiple sclerosis patients than in controls, suggesting substantial peripheral T-cell clonal expansion. The control group was slightly older than the multiple sclerosis patient group.

CDR1 and CDR2 were assigned from the germline V gene as MDHEN and SYDVKM. The cysteine opens and the phenylalanine closes a CDR3 of 16 amino acids. Only the CDR3 region is kept as DNA, spanning 48 bases read in frame from base 1. Trimming takes 4 bases from V and 0 bases from J, and the germline ends sit 15 bases apart. This clonotype was obtained from a girl aged 5 to 17 with multiple sclerosis. Sequencing used blood. The chain is encoded by TRBV28 joined to TRBJ2-5; TRBD2 could be the D gene, as 6 bases match. The CDR3 loop reads CASSSPGWEDQETQYF. The nucleotide sequence reads as follows: TGTGCCAGCAGTTCCCCAGGGTGGGAGGACCAAGAGACCCAGTACTTC.